This TCR beta chain was profiled in a study of cytomegalovirus exposure and HLA in healthy donors. Broader study findings: With high specificity and sensitivity, the classifier reportedly diagnosed cytomegalovirus status.

A note on this clone: What it binds is unknown.

The CDR3 spans 16 residues. Germline V CDR1 and CDR2: SGDLS, YYNGEE. V gave up 3 bases and J gave up 5 bases; unmatched junction bases: 12. TCRdb's copy holds only in-frame clones and misses some; the assay was immunoSEQ multiplex PCR. The data contain 250,000 to 300,000 clones, about 86% of them singletons. Sequenced input: PBMCs. The chain couples TRBV9 to TRBJ2-3; TRBD1 agrees at 7 bases. This TCR derives from a woman aged 18 to 35 in good health and CMV-seronegative. This CDR3 is CASSDGTVLSGDTQYF. The CDR3 DNA is TGTGCCAGCAGCGACGGGACAGTCTTAAGTGGAGATACGCAGTATTTT.